The rows below give T cell receptor beta chains drawn from one sample of a study of blood T cells in healthy people across ages. Each CDR3 protein is one row after TCRdb ran MiXCR on the 5' RACE reads. The sample has about 680,000 distinct CDR3 sequences, 45% to 50% seen once. Sequenced sample: blood. Receptors were obtained from a woman aged 55-69 years in good health. CDR3s include the opening cysteine and the closing phenylalanine or tryptophan. D genes are given only for firm matches. Size tells how often a clone was seen (once, few, many) or the class of an expanded clone, and some rows leave it out.

size: once
D: TRBD2
V: TRBV7-2
J: TRBJ2-7
DNA: TGTGCCAGCAGCCGACTAGCGGGGCTCTCCTACGAGCAGTACTTC
CDR3: CASSRLAGLSYEQYF

size: many
D: -
V: TRBV28
J: TRBJ1-2
DNA: TGTGCCAGCAGCACCCCACGGGGGGGTTATGGCTACACCTTC
CDR3: CASSTPRGGYGYTF

size: -
D: TRBD1
V: TRBV20-1
J: TRBJ1-1
DNA: TGCAGTGCTAGAGATCATGCCAGGGGGGATTACACTGAAGCTTTCTTT
CDR3: CSARDHARGDYTEAFF

size: -
D: -
V: TRBV24-1
J: TRBJ2-2
DNA: TGTGCCACCAGTGATTTTGCACAGGAAGGTTCCGGGGAGCTGTTTTTT
CDR3: CATSDFAQEGSGELFF

size: -
D: -
V: TRBV7-2
J: TRBJ2-7
DNA: TGTGCCAGCAGCTTAGTACTGGCTGCCACCTACGAGCAGTACTTC
CDR3: CASSLVLAATYEQYF

size: -
D: -
V: TRBV7-9
J: TRBJ1-1
DNA: TGTGCCAGCAGCTTAGTGGAGGGAATAAACACTGAAGCTTTCTTT
CDR3: CASSLVEGINTEAFF

size: -
D: -
V: TRBV7-2
J: TRBJ2-1
DNA: TGTGCCAGCAGCTTAAGGGCCCTTCCCCATGAGCAGTTCTTC
CDR3: CASSLRALPHEQFF

size: -
D: TRBD2
V: TRBV28
J: TRBJ2-1
DNA: TGTGCCAGCAGTCCTAGCGGGAGTATCAATGAGCAGTTCTTC
CDR3: CASSPSGSINEQFF

size: few
D: TRBD2
V: TRBV29-1
J: TRBJ2-3
DNA: TGCAGCGTTGATACGGGAGGGTCGGATACGCAGTATTTT
CDR3: CSVDTGGSDTQYF

size: -
D: TRBD1
V: TRBV10-3
J: TRBJ2-5
DNA: TGTGCCATCGCTCCCTTCGACAGGGCAAAGACCCAGTACTTC
CDR3: CAIAPFDRAKTQYF

size: -
D: TRBD2
V: TRBV10-3
J: TRBJ2-1
DNA: TGTGCCATCACTACCCCGACTAGCGGAAAAAATGAGCAGTTCTTC
CDR3: CAITTPTSGKNEQFF

size: -
D: TRBD1
V: TRBV28
J: TRBJ2-1
DNA: TGTGCCAGCAGCAAACAGGGGGCTTATGAGCAGTTCTTC
CDR3: CASSKQGAYEQFF

size: -
D: -
V: TRBV20-1
J: TRBJ2-7
DNA: TGCAGTGCTGAGATGAGGGGAGGTAGCGGACCCTACGAGCAGTACTTC
CDR3: CSAEMRGGSGPYEQYF